This entry concerns a single TCR beta chain. The sample originates from a study of hypomethylating agent response in myelodysplastic syndrome. The data were produced by immunoSEQ multiplex PCR, yet TCRdb's version contains in-frame clones alone and is incomplete. The sample has some 6,900 clones, around nine tenths seen once. V lost 2 bases to trimming and J lost 8 bases, with 16 bases between them. There are 16 residues in the CDR3. Germline CDR1 reads MNHEY; CDR2 reads SMNVEV (reference sequence). The sequences come from bone marrow, collected before or after starting hypomethylating agent treatment for myelodysplastic syndrome (not recorded which). The genes are TRBV27 and TRBJ1-6; D may be TRBD1 (5 bases). This sequence was found in a human donor with myelodysplastic syndrome. CDR3 sequence: CASSLLVVGAHSPLHF. In DNA form, the CDR3 reads TGTGCCAGCAGTTTACTGGTAGTTGGGGCTCATTCACCCCTCCACTTT.